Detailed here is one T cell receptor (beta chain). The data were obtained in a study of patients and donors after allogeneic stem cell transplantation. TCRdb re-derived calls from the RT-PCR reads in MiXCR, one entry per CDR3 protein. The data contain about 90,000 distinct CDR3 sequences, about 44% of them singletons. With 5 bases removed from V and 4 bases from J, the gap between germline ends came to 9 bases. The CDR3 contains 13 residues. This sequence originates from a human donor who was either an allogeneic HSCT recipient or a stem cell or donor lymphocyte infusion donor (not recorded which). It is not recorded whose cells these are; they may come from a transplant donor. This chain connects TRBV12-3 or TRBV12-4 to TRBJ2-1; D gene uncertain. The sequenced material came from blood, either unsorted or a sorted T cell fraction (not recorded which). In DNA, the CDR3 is TGTGCCAGCAGTCCAAGTACTTACAATGAGCAGTTCTTC. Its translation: CASSPSTYNEQFF.